These 11 T cell receptor beta chains came from one sample sequenced in a study of blood T cell repertoires in COVID-19. Sequenced by immunoSEQ multiplex PCR; TCRdb stores in-frame clones only, minus some. Here the sample spans 150,000 to 200,000 clones, less than 80% being singletons. Sequencing was carried out using peripheral blood. Every receptor here comes from a man in his forties or fifties who had recovered from COVID-19.

The V gene is TRBV5-1, the J gene TRBJ2-1, with 8 positions matching TRBD2. The CDR3 consists of 15 residues. The V and J ends lost 2 bases and 8 bases, in that order; junction bases with no gene match: 9. The germline gives CDR1 SGHRS, CDR2 YFSETQ. CDR3 region: CASSFGTSLNDEQFF. The CDR3 DNA reads as TGCGCCAGCAGCTTCGGGACTAGTCTTAACGATGAGCAGTTCTTC.

The J gene is TRBJ2-7, the V gene TRBV5-1; 10 positions match TRBD2. The CDR3 totals 16 residues. The germline gives CDR1 SGHRS, CDR2 YFSETQ. V lost 4 bases, J lost 0 bases, and 7 bases stayed unmatched. Here the CDR3 reads CASSRQSSGSSYEQYF. The CDR3 DNA is TGCGCCAGCAGCAGACAGTCTAGCGGGAGCTCCTACGAGCAGTACTTC.

As DNA, the CDR3 is TGTGCCAGCAGTTTAGGGCTAGCGGGTAGGGGGAGAACAGATACGCAGTATTTT. Its translation is CASSLGLAGRGRTDTQYF. The J gene is TRBJ2-3, the V gene TRBV27, with 8 positions matching TRBD2. V was clipped by 2 bases and J by 3 bases; unmatched bases: 13. This CDR3 is built from 18 residues. Germline lookup yields CDR1 MNHEY and CDR2 SMNVEV (reference sequence).

This chain uses TRBV5-4 with TRBJ2-3; D is undetermined. Trimming pared 0 bases from V and 1 base from J, leaving 12 bases between. Germline V CDR1 and CDR2: SGHNT, YYREEE (reference sequence). The CDR3 extends over 16 amino acids. CDR3 region: CASSLAPLSGTDTQYF. The CDR3 DNA reads TGTGCCAGCAGCTTGGCCCCTCTAAGCGGCACAGATACGCAGTATTTT.

V usage is TRBV27 and J usage is TRBJ2-3; TRBD2 agrees at 10 bases. The CDR3 covers 15 residues. In germline, CDR1 is MNHEY, CDR2 SMNVEV (reference sequence). J was trimmed by 2 bases and V by 2 bases; bases with no gene match: 1. The CDR3 DNA is TGTGCCAGCAGTTTAGGACTAGCGGCCACAGATACGCAGTATTTT. Protein sequence: CASSLGLAATDTQYF.

The chain joins TRBV12-3 or TRBV12-4 to TRBJ2-7; tentative D call: TRBD1 (6 bases). The CDR3 is 13 residues long. V lost 6 bases, J lost 0 bases, and 9 bases lay in between. The chain's CDR3 is CASRQGTSYEQYF. In DNA, the CDR3 is TGTGCCAGCAGGCAGGGGACCTCCTACGAGCAGTACTTC.

On this clone itself: This sample also contains other DNA sequences that code for the same CDR3. The J gene is TRBJ1-1, the V gene TRBV12-3 or TRBV12-4; 7 bases line up with TRBD1. The CDR3 is 13 residues long. V shed 3 bases and J 4 bases; nucleotides not matched to a gene: 2. This CDR3 reads CASSFSGGTEAFF. CDR3 coding DNA: TGTGCCAGCAGTTTCTCAGGGGGCACTGAAGCTTTCTTT.

V gene TRBV29-1 combines with J gene TRBJ2-7; D is perhaps TRBD1 (6 bases). The CDR3 extends over 14 amino acids. In germline, CDR1 is SQVTM, CDR2 ANQGSEA. Deletions cut 1 base from V and 2 bases from J, with 12 bases between. CDR3 coding DNA: TGCAGCGTTGAAGCCCGGGACATCCCCTACGAGCAGTACTTC. Protein: CSVEARDIPYEQYF.

In its sample, this clone was seen once. V gene TRBV11-1 combines with J gene TRBJ1-2, with TRBD1 matching over 8 bases. V shed 6 bases and J 3 bases; nucleotides not matched to a gene: 6. Germline values: CDR1 SGHAT, CDR2 FQDESV (reference sequence). The CDR3 spans 14 residues. The chain's CDR3 is CASSSGQGDYGYTF. The CDR3 nucleotides read TGTGCCAGCAGTTCTGGACAGGGTGACTATGGCTACACCTTC.

This clone showed up just once. In DNA, the CDR3 is TGCGCCAGCAGCCCGGGGAGCTATGTTAAGGAGACCCAGTACTTC. Its translation is CASSPGSYVKETQYF. The J gene is TRBJ2-5, the V gene TRBV5-1; TRBD2 is a possible D gene (5 bases). The CDR3 covers 15 residues. Germline values: CDR1 SGHRS, CDR2 YFSETQ. Trimming removed 4 bases at V and 5 bases at J, with 18 bases between.

There are a few counts of this clone. The chain carries TRBV7-2 and TRBJ2-5; D perhaps matches TRBD2 (5 bases). Trimming stripped 7 bases from V and 3 bases from J, with 21 bases between. The CDR3 is 16 residues long. The germline gives CDR1 SGHTA, CDR2 FQGNSA. The CDR3 spells CASNIRVGLAKETQYF. CDR3 bases: TGTGCCAGCAACATTAGGGTAGGATTAGCGAAAGAGACCCAGTACTTC.